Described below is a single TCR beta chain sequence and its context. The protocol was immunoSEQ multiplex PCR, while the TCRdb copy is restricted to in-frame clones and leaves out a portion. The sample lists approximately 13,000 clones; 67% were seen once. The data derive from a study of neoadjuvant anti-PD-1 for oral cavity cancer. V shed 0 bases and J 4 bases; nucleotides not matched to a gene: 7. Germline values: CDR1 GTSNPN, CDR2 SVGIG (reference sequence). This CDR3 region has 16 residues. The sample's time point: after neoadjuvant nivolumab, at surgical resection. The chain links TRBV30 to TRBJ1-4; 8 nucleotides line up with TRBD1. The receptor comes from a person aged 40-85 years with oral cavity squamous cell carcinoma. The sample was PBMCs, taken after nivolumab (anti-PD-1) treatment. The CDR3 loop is CAWSVRGTGVNEKLFF. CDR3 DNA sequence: TGTGCCTGGAGTGTAAGGGGGACAGGAGTTAATGAAAAACTGTTTTTT.